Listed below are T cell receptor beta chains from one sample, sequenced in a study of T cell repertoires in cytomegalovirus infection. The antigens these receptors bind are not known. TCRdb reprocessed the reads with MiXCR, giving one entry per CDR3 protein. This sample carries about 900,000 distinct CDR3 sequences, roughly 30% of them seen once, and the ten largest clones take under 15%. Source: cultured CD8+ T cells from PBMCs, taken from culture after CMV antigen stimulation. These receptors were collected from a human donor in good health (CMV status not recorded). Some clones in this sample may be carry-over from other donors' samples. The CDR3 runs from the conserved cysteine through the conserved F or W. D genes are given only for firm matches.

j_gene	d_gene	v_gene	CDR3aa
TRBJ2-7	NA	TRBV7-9	CASSSTQGVHYEQYF
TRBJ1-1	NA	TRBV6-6	CASPSMNTEAFF
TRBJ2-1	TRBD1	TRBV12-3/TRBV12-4	CASSLRAGGYNEQFF
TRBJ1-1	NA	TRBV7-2	CASSLEESYREAFF
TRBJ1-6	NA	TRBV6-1	CASSEQQRNSPLHF
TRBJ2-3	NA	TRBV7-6	CASSFHRDTDTQYF
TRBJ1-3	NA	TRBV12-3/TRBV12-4	CASSLDDTIYF
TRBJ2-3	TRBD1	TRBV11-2	CASSNPSTGGNTQYF
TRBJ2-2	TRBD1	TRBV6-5	CASSYSTGDTGELFF
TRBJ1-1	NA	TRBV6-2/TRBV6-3	CASSFLDSGNTEAFF
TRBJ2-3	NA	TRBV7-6	CASSLEFQGPTDTQYF
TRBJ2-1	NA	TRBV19	CASSMGNNEQFF
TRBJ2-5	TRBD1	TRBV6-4	CASSDLWGQGPPGVETQYF
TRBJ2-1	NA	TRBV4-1	CASSQDQLTIAYNEQFF
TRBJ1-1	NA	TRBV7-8	CASSRDGSLAFF
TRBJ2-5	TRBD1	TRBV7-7	CASSLAPGQGASAMEETQYF
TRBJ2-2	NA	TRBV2	CASISDTGELFF